The 31 T cell receptor beta chains in this list originate from one sample, sequenced in a study of cytomegalovirus exposure and HLA in healthy donors. The PCR employed 60 Vbeta primers together with 13 Jbeta primers. The assay was immunoSEQ multiplex PCR, and TCRdb's table has in-frame clones only and misses some. Of some 180,000 clones in the sample, approximately 85% are singletons; the top ten hold approximately 2.4%. The sequencing input was PBMCs. These receptors all come from a woman in her forties or fifties in good health and CMV-seronegative.

The chain joins TRBV5-1 to TRBJ1-2; 8 bases are shared with TRBD1. The CDR3 is 13 amino acids. J lost 3 bases, V lost 3 bases, and 1 base had no gene match. Per the germline V gene, CDR1 is SGHRS and CDR2 is YFSETQ. Written as DNA, the CDR3 is TGCGCCAGCAGCTCGACAGGGGACTATGGCTACACCTTC. It translates to CASSSTGDYGYTF.

J is TRBJ1-2 and V is TRBV18, with 11 bases identical to TRBD1. The V and J ends lost 4 bases and 5 bases, in that order; junction bases with no gene match: 3. From germline, CDR1 is KGHSH and CDR2 LQKENI. This CDR3 comprises 14 residues. The CDR3 DNA follows: TGTGCCAGCTCACAAGGACAGGGGGCGTATGGCTACACCTTC. Encoded protein: CASSQGQGAYGYTF.

The genes are TRBV28 and TRBJ2-2, with TRBD2 as a possible D gene (6 bases). The germline V and J ends were trimmed by 6 bases and 7 bases, with 12 bases remaining between them. The germline CDR1 and CDR2 sequences are MDHEN and SYDVKM. The CDR3 is made up of 13 amino acids. CDR3 coding DNA: TGTGCCAGCAGGCGGGAAATGGGCGGGGAGCTGTTTTTT. Amino acid sequence: CASRREMGGELFF. The full variable domain, with the rest looked up from reference TRBV28 and TRBJ2-2, is DVKVTQSSRYLVKRTGEKVFLECVQDMDHENMFWYRQDPGLGLRLIYFSYDVKMKEKGDIPEGYSVSREKKERFSLILESASTNQTSMYLCASRREMGGELFFGEGSRLTVL.

V usage is TRBV11-3 and J usage is TRBJ2-7, with D possibly matching TRBD2 (5 bases). V lost 3 bases to trimming and J lost 1 base, with 7 bases between them. The V gene's germline CDR1 is SGHNT and CDR2 YENEEA. CDR3 size: 13 residues. The chain's CDR3 is CASSFSGSYEQYF. The CDR3 bases are TGTGCCAGCAGCTTCAGCGGTTCCTACGAGCAGTACTTC.

This clone was seen more than once but under ten times. The chain uses TRBV19 and TRBJ2-7; 8 positions agree with TRBD1. The germline gives CDR1 LNHDA, CDR2 SQIVND (reference sequence). The CDR3 is made up of 20 amino acids. V shed 6 bases and J 0 bases; nucleotides not matched to a gene: 22. The CDR3 reads CASSPPPGQVAFPNSYEQYF. CDR3 bases: TGTGCCAGTAGCCCACCTCCGGGACAGGTGGCCTTTCCTAACTCCTACGAGCAGTACTTC.

The chain employs TRBV11-3 and TRBJ2-5, with TRBD2 matching 7 bases. V dropped 5 bases and J dropped 1; count of bases not matched to a gene: 13. The CDR3 is 17 residues long. Germline assignment: CDR1 SGHNT and CDR2 YENEEA. CDR3 in DNA: TGTGCCAGCAGCGGTCGAGCGGCGGGAGCCCCCCAAGAGACCCAGTACTTC. Amino acid sequence: CASSGRAAGAPQETQYF.

The V gene is TRBV5-5, the J gene TRBJ1-1; tentative D call: TRBD1 (6 bases). Germline loops: CDR1 SGHKS, CDR2 YYEKEE (reference sequence). This CDR3 is built from 14 residues. V shed 4 bases and J shed 1 base, with 11 bases lying between them. CDR3 DNA: TGTGCCAGCAGCCGGACAGACAAGAACACTGAAGCTTTCTTT. Translated, it gives CASSRTDKNTEAFF.

V gene TRBV2 combines with J gene TRBJ2-2; the D gene is possibly TRBD1 (6 bases). The germline CDR1 and CDR2 sequences are SNHLY and FYNNEI. Trimming removed 6 bases from V and 4 bases from J, with 18 bases in between. CDR3 length: 16 residues. CDR3 loop: CASRKEPRTATGELFF. CDR3 DNA sequence: TGTGCCAGCAGGAAGGAACCGAGGACAGCCACCGGGGAGCTGTTTTTT.

The rearrangement joins TRBV19 to TRBJ2-1, with TRBD2 matching 10 bases. V trimming: 5 bases; J trimming: 3 bases; junction bases outside the gene matches: 10. CDR1 is LNHDA, CDR2 SQIVND, per germline (reference sequence). CDR3 length equals 17 residues. CDR3 bases: TGTGCCAGTAGTCGAACCGGAGCGGGAGGGAGCTACAATGAGCAGTTCTTC. Translating gives CASSRTGAGGSYNEQFF.

The rearrangement joins TRBV27 to TRBJ1-5; possible D gene TRBD1, 6 bases. This CDR3 comprises 19 residues. The germline V and J ends were trimmed by 5 bases and 4 bases, with 27 bases remaining between them. Germline CDR1 is MNHEY and CDR2 is SMNVEV (reference sequence). The CDR3 is CASSARAQQTGVGNQPQHF. Here the CDR3 DNA reads TGTGCCAGCAGTGCACGGGCCCAACAGACAGGAGTTGGAAATCAGCCCCAGCATTTT.

This rearrangement joins TRBV4-2 to TRBJ2-2, with D hard to call. In germline, CDR1 is LGHNA, CDR2 YNFKEQ. The CDR3 extends over 14 amino acids. Trimming cost V 6 bases and J 1 base, with 9 bases left between them. The CDR3 reads CASSERQNTGELFF. The DNA for the CDR3 is TGTGCCAGCAGTGAGAGACAGAACACCGGGGAGCTGTTTTTT.

The chain uses TRBV6-5 and TRBJ2-7; D is perhaps TRBD2 (6 bases). Trimming left V 0 bases short and J 0 bases short, with 12 bases between. This CDR3 has 16 residues. In germline, CDR1 is MNHEY, CDR2 SVGAGI. The CDR3 nucleotides read TGTGCCAGCAGTTACTCGACGGGACTTAACTCCTACGAGCAGTACTTC. Protein product: CASSYSTGLNSYEQYF.

This chain connects TRBV6-4 to TRBJ2-2; the match to TRBD2 covers 13 bases. CDR1 MRHNA and CDR2 SNTAGT come from the germline V gene. The CDR3 loop spans 19 amino acids. With 0 bases clipped from V and 2 bases from J, the junction kept 6 bases outside the gene matches. CDR3 protein: CASSDSGLAGPGNTGELFF. CDR3 nucleotides: TGTGCCAGCAGTGACTCGGGACTAGCGGGACCCGGTAACACCGGGGAGCTGTTTTTT.

A single count supports this clone. This chain links TRBV30 with TRBJ2-7, with 11 bases that match TRBD1. V shed 7 bases and J 3 bases; nucleotides not matched to a gene: 8. Per the germline V gene, CDR1 is GTSNPN and CDR2 is SVGIG (reference sequence). The CDR3 extends over 14 amino acids. CDR3 residues: CAYLDRGPHYEQYF. CDR3 in DNA: TGTGCCTACCTGGACAGGGGGCCCCACTACGAGCAGTACTTC.

This chain links TRBV19 with TRBJ2-3; the match to TRBD2 covers 10 bases. The germline gives CDR1 LNHDA, CDR2 SQIVND (reference sequence). The CDR3 length is 14 residues. V was pared by 5 bases and J by 6 bases, with 5 bases of the junction left unmatched. The CDR3 coding sequence is TGTGCCAGTAGTGCGAAGCGGGAGGGGGATACGCAGTATTTT. It codes for CASSAKREGDTQYF.

V usage is TRBV11-3 and J usage is TRBJ1-5, with TRBD1 matching 8 bases. J lost 1 base, V lost 4 bases, and 3 bases had no gene match. CDR3 length equals 15 residues. Germline CDR1 is SGHNT and CDR2 is YENEEA. CDR3 coding DNA: TGTGCCAGCAGCTCCGACAGGGGAAGCAATCAGCCCCAGCATTTT. Protein sequence: CASSSDRGSNQPQHF.

The CDR3 region is CAWSERGRNLGYTF. CDR3 coding DNA: TGTGCCTGGAGTGAGCGGGGCAGAAACTTGGGCTACACCTTC. This chain links TRBV30 with TRBJ1-2; the D gene is possibly TRBD1 (5 bases). Looked up from germline, CDR1 is GTSNPN and CDR2 is SVGIG (reference sequence). The ends were cut back, 1 base at V and 8 bases at J, with 17 bases in the middle. The CDR3 totals 14 residues.

V and J are TRBV15 and TRBJ2-1; possibly TRBD2 for D (6 bases). Looked up from germline, CDR1 is LNHNV and CDR2 is YYDKDF (reference sequence). The V and J ends lost 1 base and 0 bases respectively, with 10 bases between them. The length of the CDR3 is 16 residues. CDR3 nucleotide sequence: TGTGCCACCAGCAGAGGTGGAGGGGACTCCTACAATGAGCAGTTCTTC. Translated, it gives CATSRGGGDSYNEQFF.

There are a few counts of this clone. The chain carries TRBV28 and TRBJ2-7; the match to TRBD1 covers 8 bases. Losses at the gene ends were 2 bases for V and 4 bases for J; bases not matched to a gene: 4. CDR1 is MDHEN, CDR2 SYDVKM, per germline. The CDR3 extends over 14 amino acids. The CDR3 loop is CASSLGQGAYEQYF. CDR3 DNA: TGTGCCAGCAGTTTAGGGCAGGGGGCTTACGAGCAGTACTTC. Together with reference TRBV28 and TRBJ2-7, the CDR3 gives the full variable domain: DVKVTQSSRYLVKRTGEKVFLECVQDMDHENMFWYRQDPGLGLRLIYFSYDVKMKEKGDIPEGYSVSREKKERFSLILESASTNQTSMYLCASSLGQGAYEQYFGPGTRLTVT.

The table lists this clone with a few counts. The chain carries TRBV19 and TRBJ2-1, with 12 bases fitting TRBD2. Trimming removed 5 bases from V and 9 bases from J; junction bases left unmatched: 8. There are 15 residues in the CDR3. CDR1 is LNHDA and CDR2 is SQIVND in the germline V gene (reference sequence). The CDR3 region is CASSLAGGREFEQFF. The CDR3 nucleotides are TGTGCCAGTAGTCTAGCGGGAGGGCGTGAGTTTGAGCAGTTCTTC.

This sequence joins TRBV7-6 and TRBJ2-1, with D maybe TRBD2 (5 bases). Trimming took off 2 bases at V and 1 base at J, with 12 bases between the two ends. Germline V gene data show CDR1 as SGHVS and CDR2 as FNYEAQ. CDR3 length: 16 amino acids. CDR3 protein: CASSLRFVASYNEQFF. The CDR3 DNA sequence: TGTGCCAGCAGCTTAAGGTTCGTAGCGTCCTACAATGAGCAGTTCTTC.

This chain joins TRBV4-1 and TRBJ1-6; no clear D gene. The germline CDR1 and CDR2 sequences are MGHRA and YSYEKL. The CDR3 totals 16 residues. V dropped 0 bases and J dropped 7 bases, with 13 bases sitting between them. CDR3 sequence (DNA): TGCGCCAGCAGCCAAGATCAGAGGTGGGTGAATTCACCCCTCCACTTT. Amino acid sequence: CASSQDQRWVNSPLHF.

The chain couples TRBV6-1 to TRBJ2-3, with 8 bases lining up with TRBD2. The trim removed 3 bases at V and 4 bases at J, leaving 12 bases unmatched. The germline CDR1 and CDR2 sequences are MNHNS and SASEGT. The CDR3 length is 17 residues. The CDR3 sequence: CASSDRLSGSQADTQYF. CDR3 nucleotide sequence: TGTGCCAGCAGTGATCGTCTGAGCGGGAGTCAGGCAGATACGCAGTATTTT.

CDR3 sequence (DNA): TGTGCCTGGAGTGGGAGGGCCCAAGAGACCCAGTACTTC. Protein sequence: CAWSGRAQETQYF. V is TRBV30 and J is TRBJ2-5, with a possible D match to TRBD2 (6 bases). V lost 1 base and J lost 1, with 7 bases in between. This CDR3 spans 13 amino acids. Germline V gene data show CDR1 as GTSNPN and CDR2 as SVGIG (reference sequence).

This clone was observed a single time. This chain links TRBV9 with TRBJ2-2; 7 nucleotides agree with TRBD2. V shed 3 bases, J shed 1 base, and the junction held 6 bases outside the gene matches. The germline V gene has CDR1 SGDLS and CDR2 YYNGEE. The CDR3 is 16 residues long. The CDR3: CASSASWGGNTGELFF. In DNA form, the CDR3 reads TGTGCCAGCAGCGCCTCCTGGGGGGGGAACACCGGGGAGCTGTTTTTT.

This clone was detected only a few times. CDR3 residues: CASTPGGSSYNEQFF. The CDR3, as DNA: TGTGCCAGCACCCCTGGAGGGAGCTCCTACAATGAGCAGTTCTTC. The chain links TRBV7-9 to TRBJ2-1, with D tentatively TRBD2 (6 bases). V was cut by 7 bases and J by 0 bases, with 13 bases left in between. Germline V CDR1 and CDR2: SEHNR, FQNEAQ (reference sequence). CDR3 length: 15 amino acids.

V gene TRBV2 combines with J gene TRBJ2-3; 7 bases are shared with TRBD2. The CDR3 totals 14 residues. CDR1 and CDR2 (germline): SNHLY, FYNNEI. Trimming took 9 bases from V and 3 from J; bases not matched to a gene: 9. The CDR3 loop reads CASSLATKTDTQYF. CDR3 coding DNA: TGTGCCAGTTCACTAGCGACTAAGACAGATACGCAGTATTTT.

This rearrangement joins TRBV5-1 to TRBJ2-7; 8 bases map to TRBD2. Per germline, CDR1 SGHRS and CDR2 YFSETQ. V shed 4 bases and J 3 bases; nucleotides not matched to a gene: 12. There are 16 residues in the CDR3. The DNA for the CDR3 is TGCGCCAGCAGCCAAGGGCGGGGGCTAGCGGGCTACGAGCAGTACTTC. Translating it yields CASSQGRGLAGYEQYF. The full variable domain, rest sourced from reference TRBV5-1 and TRBJ2-7, is KAGVTQTPRYLIKTRGQQVTLSCSPISGHRSVSWYQQTPGQGLQFLFEYFSETQRNKGNFPGRFSGRQFSNSRSEMNVSTLELGDSALYLCASSQGRGLAGYEQYFGPGTRLTVT.

The chain combines TRBV28 with TRBJ2-1, with D possibly TRBD2 on 5 matching bases. This CDR3 has 14 amino acids. In germline, CDR1 is MDHEN, CDR2 SYDVKM. The V and J ends lost 8 bases and 4 bases respectively, with 15 bases between them. The CDR3 DNA is TGTGCCAGCCACTCAGTGAGGAGGTACAATGAGCAGTTCTTC. As protein: CASHSVRRYNEQFF.

The rearrangement joins TRBV19 to TRBJ1-5; a possible D gene is TRBD1 (6 bases). Germline CDR1 reads LNHDA; CDR2 reads SQIVND (reference sequence). The germline V and J ends were trimmed by 5 bases and 6 bases, with 20 bases remaining between them. The CDR3 is 16 residues long. As DNA, the CDR3 is TGTGCCAGTAGTCGCCGAGCCGAACAGGGCGGTCAGCCCCAGCATTTT. Its translation: CASSRRAEQGGQPQHF.

J is TRBJ2-2 and V is TRBV5-4, with 10 nucleotides matching TRBD2. The CDR3 loop spans 15 amino acids. Germline CDR1 reads SGHNT; CDR2 reads YYREEE (reference sequence). The V gene end was trimmed by 4 bases and the J gene end by 3 bases; junction bases not matched to a gene: 3. The CDR3 is CASSLTSGDTGELFF. The CDR3 nucleotides are TGTGCCAGCAGCCTTACTAGCGGGGACACCGGGGAGCTGTTTTTT.